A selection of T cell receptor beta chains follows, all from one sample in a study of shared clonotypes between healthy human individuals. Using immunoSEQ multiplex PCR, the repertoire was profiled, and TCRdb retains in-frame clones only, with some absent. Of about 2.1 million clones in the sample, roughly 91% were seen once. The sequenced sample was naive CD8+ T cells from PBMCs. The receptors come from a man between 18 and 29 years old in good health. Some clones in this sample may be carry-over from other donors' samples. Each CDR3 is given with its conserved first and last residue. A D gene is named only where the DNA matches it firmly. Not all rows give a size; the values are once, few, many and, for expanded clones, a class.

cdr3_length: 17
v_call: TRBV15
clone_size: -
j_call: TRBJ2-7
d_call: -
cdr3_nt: TGTGCCACCAGCAGAGGCGCTACAGGGAGTCCTTACTACGAGCAGTACTTC
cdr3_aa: CATSRGATGSPYYEQYF

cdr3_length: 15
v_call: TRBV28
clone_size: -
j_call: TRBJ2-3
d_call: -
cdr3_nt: TGTGCCAGCAGCCGACCGGAAGATCTCACAGATACGCAGTATTTT
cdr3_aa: CASSRPEDLTDTQYF

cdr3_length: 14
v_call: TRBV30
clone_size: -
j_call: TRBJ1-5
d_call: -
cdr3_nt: TGTGCCTGGAGTGTTACCCGGGGCAATCAGCCCCAGCATTTT
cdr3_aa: CAWSVTRGNQPQHF

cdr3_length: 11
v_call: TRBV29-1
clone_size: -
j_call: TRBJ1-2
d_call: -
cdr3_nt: TGCAGCGTTGAAGACGAATATGGCTACACCTTC
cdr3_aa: CSVEDEYGYTF

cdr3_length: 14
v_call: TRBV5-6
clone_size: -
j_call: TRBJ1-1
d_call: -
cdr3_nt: TGTGCCAGCAGCTTTGGCACAGGGAACACTGAAGCTTTCTTT
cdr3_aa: CASSFGTGNTEAFF

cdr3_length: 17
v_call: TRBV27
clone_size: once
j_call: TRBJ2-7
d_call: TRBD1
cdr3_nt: TGTGCCAGCAGCCCCGCGTTCGGGGACAGGGCTTCCTACGAGCAGTACTTC
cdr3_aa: CASSPAFGDRASYEQYF

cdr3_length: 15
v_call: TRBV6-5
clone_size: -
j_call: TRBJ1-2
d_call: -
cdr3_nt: TGTGCCAGCAGTTACTCGACAACAGGGTCGGACGGCTACACCTTC
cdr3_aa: CASSYSTTGSDGYTF

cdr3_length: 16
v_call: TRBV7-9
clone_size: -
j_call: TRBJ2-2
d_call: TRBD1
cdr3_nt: TGTGCCAGCAGCTCTGGACAGGGATCAATTTCCGGGGAGCTGTTTTTT
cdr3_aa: CASSSGQGSISGELFF

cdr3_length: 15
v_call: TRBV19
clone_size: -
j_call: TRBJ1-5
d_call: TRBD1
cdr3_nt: TGTGCCAGTAGTATAACAGGGGGCCAATATCAGCCCCAGCATTTT
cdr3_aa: CASSITGGQYQPQHF

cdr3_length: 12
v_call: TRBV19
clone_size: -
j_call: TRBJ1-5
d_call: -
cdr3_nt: TGTGCCAGTACCCAGGGTAATCAGCCCCAGCATTTT
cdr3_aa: CASTQGNQPQHF

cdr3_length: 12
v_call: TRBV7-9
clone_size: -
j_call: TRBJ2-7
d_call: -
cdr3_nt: TGTGCCAGCAGCTTAGATGGGCGGGACAGGTACTTC
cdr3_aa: CASSLDGRDRYF

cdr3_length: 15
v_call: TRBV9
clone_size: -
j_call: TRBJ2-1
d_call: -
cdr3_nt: TGTGCCAGCAGCGTGGGGGTGGACTCCTACAATGAGCAGTTCTTC
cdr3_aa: CASSVGVDSYNEQFF

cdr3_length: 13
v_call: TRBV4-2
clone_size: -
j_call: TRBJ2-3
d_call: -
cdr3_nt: TGTGCCAGCAGCCCTCAACCCCGAGGTTCGCAGTATTTT
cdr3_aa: CASSPQPRGSQYF

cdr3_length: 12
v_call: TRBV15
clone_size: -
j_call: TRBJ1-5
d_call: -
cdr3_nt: TGTGCCACCAGCAGTAAGTTGTGGCCCCAGCATTTT
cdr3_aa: CATSSKLWPQHF

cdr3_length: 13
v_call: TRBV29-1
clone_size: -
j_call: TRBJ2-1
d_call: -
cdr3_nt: TGCAGCGCTCGGGAGCTAAGTATCAATGAGCAGTTCTTC
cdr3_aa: CSARELSINEQFF

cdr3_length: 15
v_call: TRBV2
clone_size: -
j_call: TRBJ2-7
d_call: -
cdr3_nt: TGTGCCAGCAGTTCACCACGGGACATCCACTACGAGCAGTACTTC
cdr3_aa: CASSSPRDIHYEQYF

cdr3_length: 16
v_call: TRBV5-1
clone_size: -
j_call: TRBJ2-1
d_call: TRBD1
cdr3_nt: TGCGCCAGCTCCTCGGGGACAGCCCTTTTCTACAATGAGCAGTTCTTC
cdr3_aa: CASSSGTALFYNEQFF

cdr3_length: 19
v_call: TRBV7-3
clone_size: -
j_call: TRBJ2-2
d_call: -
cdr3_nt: TGTGCCAGCAGCCCCCGGACAGGGTGGGGACTAGGTCGGGCCGGGGAGCTGTTTTTT
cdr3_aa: CASSPRTGWGLGRAGELFF

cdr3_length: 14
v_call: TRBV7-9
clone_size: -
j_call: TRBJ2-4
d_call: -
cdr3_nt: TGTGCCAGCAGCTTAGGGGGTACCAAAAACATTCAGTACTTC
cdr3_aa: CASSLGGTKNIQYF

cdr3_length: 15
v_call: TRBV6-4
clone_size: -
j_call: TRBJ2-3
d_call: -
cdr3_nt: TGTGCCAGCAGTGACTTATTGCCCGGGAGAGATACGCAGTATTTT
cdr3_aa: CASSDLLPGRDTQYF

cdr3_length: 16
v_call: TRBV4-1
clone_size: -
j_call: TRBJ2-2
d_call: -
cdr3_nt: TGCGCCAGCAGCCAAGATAATTGGGGGGTCCCCGGGGAGCTGTTTTTT
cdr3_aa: CASSQDNWGVPGELFF

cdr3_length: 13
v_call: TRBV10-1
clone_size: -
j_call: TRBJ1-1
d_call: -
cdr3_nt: TGCGCCAGCAACCCTTCTCCGGCAGAAGAAGCTTTCTTT
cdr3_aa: CASNPSPAEEAFF

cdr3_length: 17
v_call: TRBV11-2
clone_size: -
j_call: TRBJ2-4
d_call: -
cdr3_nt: TGTGCCAGCAGCTACCAGACAGGACCCCTAGCCAAAAACATTCAGTACTTC
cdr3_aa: CASSYQTGPLAKNIQYF

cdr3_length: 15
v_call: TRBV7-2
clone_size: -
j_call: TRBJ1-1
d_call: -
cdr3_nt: TGTGCCAGCAGCTTAGTCCCCCGGTTGAACACTGAAGCTTTCTTT
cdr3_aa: CASSLVPRLNTEAFF

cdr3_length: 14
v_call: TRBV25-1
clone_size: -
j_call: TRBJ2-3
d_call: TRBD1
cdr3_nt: TGTGCCAGCAGAGGGGACAGAATGGTAGATACGCAGTATTTT
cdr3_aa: CASRGDRMVDTQYF

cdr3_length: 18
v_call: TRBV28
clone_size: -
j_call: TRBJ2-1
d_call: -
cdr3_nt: TGTGCCAGCAGTTTGTCACTCCGAGCCCTGGGGCCATACAATGAGCAGTTCTTC
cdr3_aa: CASSLSLRALGPYNEQFF

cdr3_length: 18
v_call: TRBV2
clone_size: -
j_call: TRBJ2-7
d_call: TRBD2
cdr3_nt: TGTGCCAGCAGTGCTGCCGTTGGGGTAGCGGGGCTCTCCTACGAGCAGTACTTC
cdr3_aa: CASSAAVGVAGLSYEQYF

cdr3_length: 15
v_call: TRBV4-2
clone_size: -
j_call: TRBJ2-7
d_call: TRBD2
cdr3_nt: TGTGCCAGCAGCCAAGATGCGGGAGAAGGGCTCGAGCAGTACTTC
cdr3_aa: CASSQDAGEGLEQYF

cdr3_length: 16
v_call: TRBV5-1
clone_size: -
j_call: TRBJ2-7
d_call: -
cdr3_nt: TGCGCCAGCAGCTTGTCCATCGCACGGAAAACCTACGAGCAGTACTTC
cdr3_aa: CASSLSIARKTYEQYF

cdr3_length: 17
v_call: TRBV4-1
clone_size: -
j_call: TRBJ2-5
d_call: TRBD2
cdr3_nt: TGCGCCAGCAGCCAAGATCTGAGACTAGCGGGAGACGAGACCCAGTACTTC
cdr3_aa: CASSQDLRLAGDETQYF

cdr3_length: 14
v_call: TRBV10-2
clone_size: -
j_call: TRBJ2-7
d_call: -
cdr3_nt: TGCGCCAGCAGTGAAGGTGCCAACTCCTACGAGCAGTACTTC
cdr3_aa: CASSEGANSYEQYF

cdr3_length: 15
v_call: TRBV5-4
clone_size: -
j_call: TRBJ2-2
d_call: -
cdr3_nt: TGTGCCAGCAGCTCTAGGAGGGGGAACACCGGGGAGCTGTTTTTT
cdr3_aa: CASSSRRGNTGELFF

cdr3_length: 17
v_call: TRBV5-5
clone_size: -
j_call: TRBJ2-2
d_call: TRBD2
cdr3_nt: TGTGCCAGCAGCTTAGGAGAGCGGGAGGGCCGAACCGGGGAGCTGTTTTTT
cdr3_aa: CASSLGEREGRTGELFF

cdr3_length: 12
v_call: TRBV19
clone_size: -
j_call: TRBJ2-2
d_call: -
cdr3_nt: TGTGCCAGTGCAGAGTACACCGGGGAGCTGTTTTTT
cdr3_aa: CASAEYTGELFF

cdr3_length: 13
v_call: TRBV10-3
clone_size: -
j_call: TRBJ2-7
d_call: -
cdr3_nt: TGTGCCCGAAACGGGACCGCAGACCACGAGCAGTACTTC
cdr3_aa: CARNGTADHEQYF

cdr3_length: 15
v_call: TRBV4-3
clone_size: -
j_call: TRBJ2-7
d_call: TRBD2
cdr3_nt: TGCGCCAGCAGCCAGGGGAGGGGTCGATACCACGAGCAGTACTTC
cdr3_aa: CASSQGRGRYHEQYF

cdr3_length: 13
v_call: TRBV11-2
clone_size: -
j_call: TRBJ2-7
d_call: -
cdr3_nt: TGTGCCAGCAGCCCCAGACTCAGCTACGAGCAGTACTTC
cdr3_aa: CASSPRLSYEQYF

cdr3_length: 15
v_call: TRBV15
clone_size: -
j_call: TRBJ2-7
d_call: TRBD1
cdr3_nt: TGTGCCACCAGCGTTAGCCGGGACAGGGTCTACGAGCAGTACTTC
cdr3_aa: CATSVSRDRVYEQYF

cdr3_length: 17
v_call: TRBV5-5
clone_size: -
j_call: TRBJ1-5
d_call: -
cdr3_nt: TGTGCCAGCAGCTTGAGTACAGTACCTTCTAGCAATCAGCCCCAGCATTTT
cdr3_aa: CASSLSTVPSSNQPQHF

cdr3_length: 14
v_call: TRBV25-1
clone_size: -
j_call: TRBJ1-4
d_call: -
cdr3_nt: TGTGCCAGCAGTGAGACTACTTTGGGTGAAAAACTGTTTTTT
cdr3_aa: CASSETTLGEKLFF

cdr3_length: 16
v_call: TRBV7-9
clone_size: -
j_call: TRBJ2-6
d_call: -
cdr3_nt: TGTGCCAGCAGCTTAGGACAGATCTCTGGGGCCAACGTCCTGACTTTC
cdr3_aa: CASSLGQISGANVLTF

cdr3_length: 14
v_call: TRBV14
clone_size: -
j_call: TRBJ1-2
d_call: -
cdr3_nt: TGTGCCAGCAGCCCCCGAAGATGGGGGTACGGCTACACCTTC
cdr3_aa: CASSPRRWGYGYTF

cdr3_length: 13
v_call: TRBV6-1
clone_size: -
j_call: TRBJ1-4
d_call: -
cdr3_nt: TGTGCCAGCAGTGAATTGCACTATGAAAAACTGTTTTTT
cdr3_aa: CASSELHYEKLFF

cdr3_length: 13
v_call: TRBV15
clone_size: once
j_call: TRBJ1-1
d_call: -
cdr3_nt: TGTGCCACCAGCGTCCGACCGGGGACTGAAGCTTTCTTT
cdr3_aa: CATSVRPGTEAFF

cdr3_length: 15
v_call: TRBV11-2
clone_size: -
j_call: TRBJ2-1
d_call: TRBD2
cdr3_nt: TGTGCCAGCAGCTTAGGACTAGCGGGAGCAAATGAGCAGTTCTTC
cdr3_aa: CASSLGLAGANEQFF

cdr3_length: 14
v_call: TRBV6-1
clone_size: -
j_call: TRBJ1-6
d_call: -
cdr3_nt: TGTGCCAGCAGTGAAACGAATGGGGATTCACCCCTCCACTTT
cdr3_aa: CASSETNGDSPLHF

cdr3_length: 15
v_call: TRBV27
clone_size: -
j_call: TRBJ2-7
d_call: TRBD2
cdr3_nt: TGTGCCAGCAGTTTATCGGGCGGGAGTCTGTACGAGCAGTACTTC
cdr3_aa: CASSLSGGSLYEQYF

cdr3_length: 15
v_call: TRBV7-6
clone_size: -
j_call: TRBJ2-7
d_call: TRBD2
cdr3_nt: TGTGCCAGCAGCTTAGTTGCTAGCGGGAACTACGAGCAGTACTTC
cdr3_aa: CASSLVASGNYEQYF

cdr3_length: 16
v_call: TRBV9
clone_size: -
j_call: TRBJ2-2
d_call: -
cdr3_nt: TGTGCCAGCAGCACGAACAGGGTAGTGGACACCGGGGAGCTGTTTTTT
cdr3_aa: CASSTNRVVDTGELFF

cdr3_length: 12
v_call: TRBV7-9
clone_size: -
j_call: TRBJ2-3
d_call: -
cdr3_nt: TGTGCCAGCAGAGCCCCTCTTGGGGTGCAGTATTTT
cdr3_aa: CASRAPLGVQYF

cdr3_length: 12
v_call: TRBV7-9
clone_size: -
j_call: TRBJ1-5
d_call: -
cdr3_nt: TGTGCCAGCAGCACGGGCAATCAGCCCCAGCATTTT
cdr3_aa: CASSTGNQPQHF

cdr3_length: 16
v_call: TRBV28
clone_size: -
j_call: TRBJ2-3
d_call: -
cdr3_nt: TGTGCCAGCAGTCAATCGACCCGATCCGACACAGATACGCAGTATTTT
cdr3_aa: CASSQSTRSDTDTQYF